The rows below give T cell receptor beta chains drawn from one sample of a study of T cells in Graves' hyperthyroidism and ophthalmopathy. MiXCR, run by TCRdb on the multiplex PCR reads, gives a single entry per CDR3 protein. The table shows about 160,000 distinct CDR3 sequences, with over 8% occurring only once. Sequencing was performed on blood. Every receptor here comes from a woman aged 18-30 years with Graves' hyperthyroidism that later progressed to Graves' ophthalmopathy. Both conserved end residues are part of each CDR3. Fields, in order: V gene, D gene, clone size, J gene, CDR3 protein, CDR3 DNA. The D gene is left open where the match is weak. Expanded clones get a size class; other rows say once, few or many, or leave the size out.

TRBV4-1	-	many	TRBJ2-7	CASSQAEGSSYEQYF	TGCGCCAGCAGCCAAGCAGAGGGGAGCTCCTACGAGCAGTACTTC
TRBV15	-	-	TRBJ1-3	CATSRDPGNTIYF	TGTGCCACCAGCAGAGATCCTGGAAACACCATATATTTT
TRBV20-1	-	many	TRBJ2-7	CSARDRSGFTYEQYF	TGCAGTGCTAGAGACCGTAGCGGATTTACCTACGAGCAGTACTTC
TRBV28	-	many	TRBJ2-7	CASSFSLTYEQYF	TGTGCCAGCAGTTTTAGCTTGACCTACGAGCAGTACTTC
TRBV11-3	-	many	TRBJ2-1	CASSYKGVNEQFF	TGTGCCAGCAGCTACAAGGGGGTCAATGAGCAGTTCTTC
TRBV7-9	-	-	TRBJ1-2	CASSLAGVNYGYTF	TGTGCCAGCAGCTTAGCGGGGGTAAACTATGGCTACACCTTC
TRBV12-3/TRBV12-4	-	many	TRBJ1-1	CATRHGGGRAFF	TGTGCCACCAGGCACGGGGGGGGAAGGGCTTTCTTT
TRBV27	-	many	TRBJ1-2	CASSLDINYGYTF	TGTGCCAGCAGTTTAGACATTAACTATGGCTACACCTTC
TRBV15	TRBD2	few	TRBJ2-6	CATSSAAGGGSGANVLTF	TGTGCCACCAGCAGTGCAGCGGGGGGGGGCTCTGGGGCCAACGTCCTGACTTTC
TRBV20-1	TRBD1	many	TRBJ2-3	CSAYTTGFTDTQYF	TGCAGTGCTTACACGACAGGGTTTACAGATACGCAGTATTTT
TRBV3-1	TRBD1	many	TRBJ1-3	CASSQQTGPGGNAIYF	TGTGCCAGCAGCCAACAGACAGGGCCGGGGGGTAACGCCATATATTTT
TRBV4-1	-	many	TRBJ1-5	CASSSKDRRGSNQPQHF	TGCGCCAGCAGTTCAAAGGACAGACGTGGGAGCAATCAGCCCCAGCATTTT
TRBV27	TRBD2	many	TRBJ2-7	CASSLLGSGRVGSYEQYF	TGTGCCAGCAGTTTATTGGGTTCCGGGAGGGTAGGGTCCTACGAGCAGTACTTC
TRBV29-1	TRBD2	many	TRBJ2-2	CSVEATSGTGTGELFF	TGCAGCGTGGAAGCGACTAGCGGGACGGGTACCGGGGAGCTGTTTTTT
TRBV6-1	-	many	TRBJ1-4	CASSEVQGNEKLFF	TGTGCCAGCAGTGAGGTACAGGGTAATGAAAAACTGTTTTTT
TRBV19	-	-	TRBJ1-2	CASSKTTYGYTF	TGTGCCAGTAGTAAAACAACGTACGGCTACACCTTC
TRBV7-9	-	many	TRBJ2-1	CASSLGVGRVSYNEQFF	TGTGCCAGCAGCTTAGGGGTTGGCAGAGTCTCCTACAATGAGCAGTTCTTC
TRBV19	-	many	TRBJ2-3	CASSDRMASTDTQYF	TGTGCCAGTAGTGACAGGATGGCTAGCACAGATACGCAGTATTTT
TRBV7-3	-	many	TRBJ1-1	CASSLRGFGEAFF	TGTGCCAGCAGCTTAAGGGGGTTTGGTGAAGCTTTCTTT
TRBV6-1	-	many	TRBJ1-5	CASSYTGSDQPQHF	TGTGCCAGCAGTTATACAGGTAGCGATCAGCCCCAGCATTTT
TRBV6-1	TRBD1	many	TRBJ2-1	CASKTGQAIYNEQFF	TGTGCCAGCAAGACGGGACAGGCAATTTACAATGAGCAGTTCTTC
TRBV15	-	many	TRBJ2-7	CATSREYFYEQYF	TGTGCCACCAGCAGAGAATATTTTTACGAGCAGTACTTC
TRBV7-8	-	many	TRBJ1-5	CASSLVTGDQPQHF	TGTGCCAGCAGCTTAGTAACAGGCGATCAGCCCCAGCATTTT
TRBV10-1	TRBD2	few	TRBJ2-3	CASSGTSGRGDTQYF	TGCGCCAGCAGTGGTACTAGCGGGAGAGGAGATACGCAGTATTTT
TRBV5-1	-	many	TRBJ1-2	CASSLDRARIYGYTF	TGCGCCAGCAGCTTGGACAGGGCGAGGATCTATGGCTACACCTTC
TRBV20-1	-	many	TRBJ1-1	CSARGGELGMNTEAFF	TGCAGTGCTAGAGGAGGAGAATTGGGGATGAACACTGAAGCTTTCTTT
TRBV9	TRBD2	-	TRBJ2-5	CASSVGISGRAVETQYF	TGTGCCAGCAGCGTAGGGATTAGCGGGAGGGCCGTTGAGACCCAGTACTTC
TRBV29-1	TRBD1	many	TRBJ1-1	CSVAGGRGTEAFF	TGCAGCGTTGCAGGGGGCCGGGGCACTGAAGCTTTCTTT
TRBV11-3	TRBD1	many	TRBJ2-2	CASSLSWTGSNTGELFF	TGTGCCAGCAGCTTAAGCTGGACAGGGTCGAACACCGGGGAGCTGTTTTTT
TRBV25-1	TRBD2	many	TRBJ2-1	CASSDPLPRGGSYNEQFF	TGTGCCAGCAGTGACCCTCTACCCCGCGGGGGCTCCTACAATGAGCAGTTCTTC
TRBV19	TRBD1	many	TRBJ2-1	CASSIQGANEQFF	TGTGCCAGTAGTATTCAGGGGGCCAATGAGCAGTTCTTC
TRBV5-1	-	few	TRBJ2-5	CASSLALGNLGQETQYF	TGCGCCAGCAGCTTGGCCTTAGGAAACCTCGGCCAAGAGACCCAGTACTTC
TRBV5-6	TRBD1	-	TRBJ1-2	CASSLALITGGLNGYTF	TGTGCCAGCAGCTTGGCCCTGATTACAGGGGGCTTGAATGGCTACACCTTC
TRBV3-1	-	many	TRBJ1-2	CASSPDGRVRGYTF	TGTGCCAGCAGCCCCGACGGGAGGGTTCGTGGCTACACCTTC
TRBV4-1	TRBD2	-	TRBJ2-2	CASSHIAGGTGELFF	TGCGCCAGCAGCCATATAGCGGGAGGAACCGGGGAGCTGTTTTTT
TRBV7-9	-	many	TRBJ1-2	CASSQLGGYGYTF	TGTGCCAGCAGTCAGTTGGGCGGCTATGGCTACACCTTC
TRBV18	TRBD1	few	TRBJ2-7	CASSPGQAQNYYEQYF	TGTGCCAGCTCACCCGGACAGGCTCAAAATTACTACGAGCAGTACTTC
TRBV15	-	many	TRBJ1-2	CATSSALEGYGYTF	TGTGCCACCAGCAGCGCCCTAGAGGGCTATGGCTACACCTTC
TRBV27	TRBD1	-	TRBJ2-3	CASSLAGGPSTDTQYF	TGTGCCAGCAGTTTAGCAGGGGGCCCCAGCACAGATACGCAGTATTTT
TRBV19	TRBD1	few	TRBJ1-5	CASSSQTGGLMGAQHF	TGTGCCAGTAGTAGCCAGACAGGGGGCCTTATGGGGGCCCAGCATTTT
TRBV29-1	TRBD2	-	TRBJ2-1	CSVAGGLNEQFF	TGCAGCGTAGCGGGGGGGCTGAATGAGCAGTTCTTC
TRBV20-1	TRBD2	many	TRBJ2-2	CSARPPSGGNTGELFF	TGCAGTGCTAGACCCCCTAGCGGGGGAAACACCGGGGAGCTGTTTTTT